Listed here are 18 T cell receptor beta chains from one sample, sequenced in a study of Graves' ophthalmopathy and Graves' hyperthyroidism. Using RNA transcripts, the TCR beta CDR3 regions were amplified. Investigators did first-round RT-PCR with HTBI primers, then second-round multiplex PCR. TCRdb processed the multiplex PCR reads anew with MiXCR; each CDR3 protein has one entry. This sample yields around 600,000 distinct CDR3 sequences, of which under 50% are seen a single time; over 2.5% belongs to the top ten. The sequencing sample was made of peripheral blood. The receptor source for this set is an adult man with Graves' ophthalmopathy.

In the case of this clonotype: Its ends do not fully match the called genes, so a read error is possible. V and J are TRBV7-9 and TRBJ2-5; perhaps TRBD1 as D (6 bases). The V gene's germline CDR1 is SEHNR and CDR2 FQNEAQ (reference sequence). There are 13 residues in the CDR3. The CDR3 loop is CASSSTGIETQCF. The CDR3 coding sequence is TGTGCCAGCAGCAGCACAGGGATCGAGACCCAGTGCTTC.

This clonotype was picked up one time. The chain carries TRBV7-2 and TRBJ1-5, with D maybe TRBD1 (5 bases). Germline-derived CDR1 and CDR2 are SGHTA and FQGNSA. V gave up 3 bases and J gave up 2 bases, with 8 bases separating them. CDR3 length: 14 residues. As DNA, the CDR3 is TGTGCCAGCAGCTTTCGAGGGGGCAATCAGCCCCAGCATTTT. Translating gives CASSFRGGNQPQHF.

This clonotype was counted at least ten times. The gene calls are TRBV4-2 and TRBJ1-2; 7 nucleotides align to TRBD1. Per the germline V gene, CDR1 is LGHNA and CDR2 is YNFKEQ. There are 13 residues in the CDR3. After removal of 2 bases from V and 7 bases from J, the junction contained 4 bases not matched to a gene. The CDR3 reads CASSQTGVSGYTF. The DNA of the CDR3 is TGTGCCAGCAGCCAAACAGGGGTTAGTGGCTACACCTTC.

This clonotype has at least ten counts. The CDR3 spells CASRQGDNEQYF. The CDR3 region has the DNA TGTGCCAGTAGACAGGGGGACAACGAGCAGTACTTC. This sequence joins TRBV19 and TRBJ2-7; 8 bases match TRBD1. Germline V gene data show CDR1 as LNHDA and CDR2 as SQIVND (reference sequence). The trim removed 6 bases at V and 5 bases at J, leaving 3 bases unmatched. The CDR3 consists of 12 residues.

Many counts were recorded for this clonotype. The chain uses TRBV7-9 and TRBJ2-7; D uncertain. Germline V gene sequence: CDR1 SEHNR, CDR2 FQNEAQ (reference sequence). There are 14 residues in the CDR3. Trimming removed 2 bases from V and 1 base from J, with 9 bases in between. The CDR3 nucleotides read TGTGCCAGCAGCTTATTTCCACCTTCCTACGAGCAGTACTTC. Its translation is CASSLFPPSYEQYF.

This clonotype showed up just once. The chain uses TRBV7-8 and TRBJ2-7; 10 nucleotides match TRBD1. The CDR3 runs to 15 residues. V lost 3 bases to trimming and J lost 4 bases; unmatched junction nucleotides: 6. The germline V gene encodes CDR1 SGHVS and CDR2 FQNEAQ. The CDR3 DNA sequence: TGTGCCAGCAGCTTTCAGGGGACAGGGGATTACGAGCAGTACTTC. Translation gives CASSFQGTGDYEQYF. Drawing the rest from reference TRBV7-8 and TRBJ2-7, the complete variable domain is GAGVSQSPRYKVAKRGQDVALRCDPISGHVSLFWYQQALGQGPEFLTYFQNEAQLDKSGLPSDRFFAERPEGSVSTLKIQRTQQEDSAVYLCASSFQGTGDYEQYFGPGTRLTVT.

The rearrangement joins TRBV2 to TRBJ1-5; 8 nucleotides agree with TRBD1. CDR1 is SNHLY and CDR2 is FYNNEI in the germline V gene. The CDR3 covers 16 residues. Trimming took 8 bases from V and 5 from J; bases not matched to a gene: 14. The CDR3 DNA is TGTGCCAGCGGGGGACTATGGACAGGGATTCATCAGCCCCAGCATTTT. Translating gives CASGGLWTGIHQPQHF.

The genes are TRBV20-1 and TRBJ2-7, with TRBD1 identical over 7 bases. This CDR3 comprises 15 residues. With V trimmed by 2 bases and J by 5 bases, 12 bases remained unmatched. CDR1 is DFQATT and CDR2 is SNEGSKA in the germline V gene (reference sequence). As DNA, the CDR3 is TGCAGTGCTAGATCTGGGAGACAGGGTCCCCACGAGCAGTACTTC. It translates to CSARSGRQGPHEQYF.

CDR3 sequence (DNA): TGTGCCACCCAAGGGGGCAGTGGCTACACCTTC. Translation gives CATQGGSGYTF. This chain links TRBV2 with TRBJ1-2; 7 bases are shared with TRBD1. The V gene end was trimmed by 10 bases and the J gene end by 7 bases; junction bases not matched to a gene: 6. The CDR3 loop spans 11 amino acids. Germline CDR1 is SNHLY and CDR2 is FYNNEI.

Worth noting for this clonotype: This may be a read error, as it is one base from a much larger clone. This CDR3 reads CASSLERGSETQYF. The CDR3, as DNA: TGTGCCAGCAGCTTAGAGCGGGGGTCAGAGACCCAGTACTTC. The J gene is TRBJ2-5, the V gene TRBV7-9, with 8 positions matching TRBD2. Germline V lookup: CDR1 SEHNR, CDR2 FQNEAQ (reference sequence). This CDR3 region has 14 residues. The V and J ends lost 1 base and 4 bases, in that order; junction bases with no gene match: 2. The entire variable domain, with the rest obtained from reference TRBV7-9 and TRBJ2-5, is as follows: DTGVSQNPRHKITKRGQNVTFRCDPISEHNRLYWYRQTLGQGPEFLTYFQNEAQLEKSRLLSDRFSAERPKGSFSTLEIQRTEQGDSAMYLCASSLERGSETQYFGPGTRLLVL.

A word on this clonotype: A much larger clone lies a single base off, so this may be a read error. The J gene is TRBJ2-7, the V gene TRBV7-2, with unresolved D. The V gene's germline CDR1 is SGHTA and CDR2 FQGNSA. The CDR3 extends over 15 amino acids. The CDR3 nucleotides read TGTGCCAGCAGCCCAATCTCCGGGCTCCCCTACGAGCAGCACTTC. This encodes CASSPISGLPYEQHF. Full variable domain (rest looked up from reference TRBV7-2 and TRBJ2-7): GAGVSQSPSNKVTEKGKDVELRCDPISGHTALYWYRQSLGQGLEFLIYFQGNSAPDKSGLPSDRFSAERTGGSVSTLTIQRTQQEDSAVYLCASSPISGLPYEQHFGPGTRLTVT.

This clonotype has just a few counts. CDR3 bases: TGCGCCAGCAGCTTGTCGGTAGCGGGAGATAATGAGCAGTTCTTC. Encoded protein: CASSLSVAGDNEQFF. The rearrangement uses TRBV5-1 and TRBJ2-1; TRBD2 agrees at 9 bases. J gave up 7 bases and V 1 base, and 6 bases lay outside the gene matches. The CDR3 length is 15 residues. Germline V gene sequence: CDR1 SGHRS, CDR2 YFSETQ.

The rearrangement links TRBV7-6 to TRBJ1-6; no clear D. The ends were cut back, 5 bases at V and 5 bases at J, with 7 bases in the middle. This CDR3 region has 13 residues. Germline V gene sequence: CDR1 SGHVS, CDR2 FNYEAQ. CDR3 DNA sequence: TGTGCCAGCAGCCAACGACATAATTCACCCCTCCACTTT. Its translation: CASSQRHNSPLHF.

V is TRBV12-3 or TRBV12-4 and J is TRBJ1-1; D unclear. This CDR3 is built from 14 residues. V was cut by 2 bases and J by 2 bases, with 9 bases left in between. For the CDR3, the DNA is TGTGCCAGCAGTTTAACAGAAGTAAACACTGAAGCTTTCTTT. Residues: CASSLTEVNTEAFF.

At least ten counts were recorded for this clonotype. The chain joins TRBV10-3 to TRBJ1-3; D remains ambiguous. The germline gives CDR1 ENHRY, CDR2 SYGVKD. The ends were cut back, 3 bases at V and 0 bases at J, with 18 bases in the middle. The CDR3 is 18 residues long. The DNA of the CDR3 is TGTGCCATCAGTGACGCTTGGGCAGCGAGAGCCTCTGGAAACACCATATATTTT. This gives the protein CAISDAWAARASGNTIYF.

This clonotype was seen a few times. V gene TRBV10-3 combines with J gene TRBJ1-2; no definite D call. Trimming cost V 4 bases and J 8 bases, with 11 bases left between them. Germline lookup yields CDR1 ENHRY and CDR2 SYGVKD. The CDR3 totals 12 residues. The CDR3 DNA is TGTGCCATCAGTGGGTCTAGCGGGGGCTACACCTTC. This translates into CAISGSSGGYTF.

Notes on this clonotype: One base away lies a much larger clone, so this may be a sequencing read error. The CDR3 DNA reads TGTGCCAGCAGCGCCCGGGACAGGAGGTTAGGAGAGACCCAGTACTTC. Its protein product is CASSARDRRLGETQYF. The gene calls are TRBV11-2 and TRBJ2-5, with TRBD1 matching 8 bases. Germline loops: CDR1 SGHAT, CDR2 FQNNGV. This CDR3 is 16 amino acids long. V was pared by 5 bases and J by 4 bases, with 12 bases of the junction left unmatched. Complete variable domain (other parts from reference TRBV11-2 and TRBJ2-5): EAGVAQSPRYKIIEKRQSVAFWCNPISGHATLYWYQQILGQGPKLLIQFQNNGVVDDSQLPKDRFSAERLKGVDSTLKIQPAKLEDSAVYLCASSARDRRLGETQYFGPGTRLLVL.

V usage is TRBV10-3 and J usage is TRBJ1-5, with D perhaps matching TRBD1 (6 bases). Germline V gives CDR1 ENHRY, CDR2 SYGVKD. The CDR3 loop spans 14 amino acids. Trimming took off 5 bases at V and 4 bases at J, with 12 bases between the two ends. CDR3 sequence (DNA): TGTGCCATCAGTTCCGACAGGATAAATCAGCCCCAGCATTTT. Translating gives CAISSDRINQPQHF.